Listed below are T cell receptor beta chains from one sample, sequenced in a study of blood T cell repertoires in COVID-19. Clones were read by immunoSEQ multiplex PCR, and TCRdb kept only the in-frame ones, dropping some. The sample carries roughly 250,000 clones, 85% to 90% recorded once. Input material: PBMCs or T cells enriched from blood (not recorded which). These receptors all stem from a man aged 50-60 years who had been exposed to COVID-19. Each CDR3 is given with its conserved first and last residue. The D gene is left open where the match is weak. Expanded clones get a size class; other rows say once, few or many, or leave the size out.

D gene,V gene,clone size,J gene,CDR3 DNA,CDR3 protein
.,TRBV5-1,.,TRBJ2-1,TGCGCCAGCATGCGGTCCGGTGGATTAAGCTCCTACAATGAGCAGTTCTTC,CASMRSGGLSSYNEQFF
.,TRBV30,.,TRBJ1-1,TGTGCCTGGAGTTCTACAGGGAACACTGAAGCTTTCTTT,CAWSSTGNTEAFF
.,TRBV27,few,TRBJ1-5,TGTGCCAGCAGTGGCGGGGGGAATCAGCCCCAGCATTTT,CASSGGGNQPQHF
.,TRBV19,.,TRBJ1-4,TGTGCCAGTAGTATAGATGCGGGGGGGACGCATGAAAAACTGTTTTTT,CASSIDAGGTHEKLFF
.,TRBV18,.,TRBJ2-3,TGTGCCAGCTCCTTGACAGGATTCACAGATACGCAGTATTTT,CASSLTGFTDTQYF
.,TRBV5-1,.,TRBJ1-1,TGCGCCAGCAGCTTTTACACCCGAGGTGTTGCTGAAGCTTTCTTT,CASSFYTRGVAEAFF
.,TRBV7-3,.,TRBJ1-1,TGTGCCAGCAGCTTAATCCACGGCACTGAAGCTTTCTTT,CASSLIHGTEAFF
TRBD1,TRBV19,.,TRBJ2-5,TGTGCCAGTAGTACAACAGGGGCCTTAGGGGAGACCCAGTACTTC,CASSTTGALGETQYF
.,TRBV13,.,TRBJ2-7,TGTGCCAGCAGCCCCAGGAGGGTCTCCTACGAGCAGTACTTC,CASSPRRVSYEQYF
.,TRBV5-1,.,TRBJ1-4,TGCGCCAGCAGCATCGGGGGGGACCAGGGAAAACTGTTTTTT,CASSIGGDQGKLFF
.,TRBV5-1,.,TRBJ1-1,TGCGCCAGCAGCCCCGGGGGGGGGACGGATGAAGCTTTCTTT,CASSPGGGTDEAFF
TRBD1,TRBV5-1,.,TRBJ2-7,TGCGCCAGCAGCTCAACGACAGGGCTTGTCTACGAGCAGTACTTC,CASSSTTGLVYEQYF
TRBD1,TRBV6-5,.,TRBJ1-2,TGTGCCAGCAGTTACGGGCCAGGGGGAAACACCTTC,CASSYGPGGNTF
TRBD2,TRBV9,.,TRBJ2-3,TGTGCCAGCAGCCCCCAAGGGCGACTAGCATCATATACGCAGTATTTT,CASSPQGRLASYTQYF
.,TRBV2,.,TRBJ1-2,TGTGCCAGCAGTGAACAGGGGCCTAACTATGGCTACACCTTC,CASSEQGPNYGYTF
.,TRBV28,once,TRBJ2-5,TGTGCCAGCAGTTTGAGTGTAGTGAGAGAGACCCAGTACTTC,CASSLSVVRETQYF
TRBD2,TRBV20-1,.,TRBJ2-3,TGCAGTGCTAGTAGAGGTGGCGGGAGGGGGAGAGAAGATACGCAGTATTTT,CSASRGGGRGREDTQYF
.,TRBV9,.,TRBJ1-6,TGTGCCAGCAGCGTTGGCAGTAAACAAAATTCACCCCTCCACTTT,CASSVGSKQNSPLHF
TRBD1,TRBV19,.,TRBJ2-1,TGTGCCAGTAGTGCGTTAGAGGGACAGGCAATTTACAATGAGCAGTTCTTC,CASSALEGQAIYNEQFF
.,TRBV7-2,.,TRBJ1-2,TGTGCCAGCAGCTTAAATCCCTCAGATAACTATGGCTACACCTTC,CASSLNPSDNYGYTF
.,TRBV12-3/TRBV12-4,.,TRBJ1-5,TGTGCCAGCAGTTTCGAGGGAGGGCCCCAGCATTTT,CASSFEGGPQHF
.,TRBV13,.,TRBJ2-3,TGTGCCAGCAGCTTCAGGGATTACACAGATACGCAGTATTTT,CASSFRDYTDTQYF
.,TRBV28,.,TRBJ2-3,TGTGCCAGCAGTTTAGGGCGGGGGCTCGTGGATACGCAGTATTTT,CASSLGRGLVDTQYF
TRBD2,TRBV5-1,.,TRBJ2-1,TGCGCCAGCAGTCCCGGGACTAGCGGGACCCTAAATGAGCAGTTCTTC,CASSPGTSGTLNEQFF
.,TRBV7-6,.,TRBJ2-3,TGTGCCAGCAGCACGACCCCTATCGGGGGGCCCCTCACAGATACGCAGTATTTT,CASSTTPIGGPLTDTQYF
TRBD2,TRBV27,.,TRBJ2-2,TGTGCCAGCAGTTGGTCGGCGGGAGCCGGCGGGGAGCTGTTTTTT,CASSWSAGAGGELFF
TRBD1,TRBV11-2,.,TRBJ1-5,TGTGCCAGCAGCCCCGGACAGGGTAGCAATCAGCCCCAGCATTTT,CASSPGQGSNQPQHF
TRBD2,TRBV5-1,.,TRBJ2-7,TGCGCCAGTATGTTAGCGGGGGACTCCTACGAGCAGTACTTC,CASMLAGDSYEQYF
.,TRBV7-2,.,TRBJ1-2,TGTGCCAGCAGCTTAGTCGGGGTAGGAGGCTATGGCTACACCTTC,CASSLVGVGGYGYTF
.,TRBV7-9,.,TRBJ2-3,TGTGCCAGCAGCTTTGTAAGCACAGATACGCAGTATTTT,CASSFVSTDTQYF
.,TRBV7-2,.,TRBJ1-1,TGTGCCAGCAGCTTATACAGAGACACTGAAGCTTTCTTT,CASSLYRDTEAFF
.,TRBV30,.,TRBJ2-2,TGTGCCTGGAGTGTTAGGGGCCAGGGTAGTACCGGGGAGCTGTTTTTT,CAWSVRGQGSTGELFF
TRBD1,TRBV5-1,.,TRBJ1-1,TGCGCCAGCAGTAGTGGACAGGGAGACACTGAAGCTTTCTTT,CASSSGQGDTEAFF
TRBD2,TRBV16,.,TRBJ2-1,TGTGCCAGCAGCCACATAACTAGCGGGCACAATGAGCAGTTCTTC,CASSHITSGHNEQFF
.,TRBV24-1,.,TRBJ1-5,TGTGCCACCAGTGACCCCACGGGGGGAAGCAATCAGCCCCAGCATTTT,CATSDPTGGSNQPQHF
.,TRBV5-8,.,TRBJ2-3,TGTGCCAGCAGCTTGGGAATGATTAGGGGGAGAGGCACAGATACGCAGTATTTT,CASSLGMIRGRGTDTQYF
TRBD1,TRBV5-1,.,TRBJ2-5,TGCGCCAGCAGCTCTCCCGGGACAGGGTTAGAGACCCAGTACTTC,CASSSPGTGLETQYF
.,TRBV3-1/TRBV3-2,.,TRBJ1-2,TGTGCCAGCAGCCTAGGGGTTGTGGCTAACTATGGCTACACCTTC,CASSLGVVANYGYTF
.,TRBV11-3,.,TRBJ1-5,TGTGCCAGCAGTACGATTTTTATTAGGGGTGGCAATCAGCCCCAGCATTTT,CASSTIFIRGGNQPQHF
.,TRBV18,.,TRBJ2-1,TGTGCCAGCTCACCGGCAAACAGGGTTGGTTCCTACAATGAGCAGTTCTTC,CASSPANRVGSYNEQFF